Presented here are 32 T cell receptor beta chains from one specimen sequenced in a study of shared clonotypes between healthy human individuals. TCRdb's table, derived via immunoSEQ multiplex PCR, lists solely in-frame clones and lacks some. The table lists about 2 million clones, 90% to 95% of them singletons. The sample comprised naive CD4+ T cells sorted from blood. As to subset: CD45RA+ positively selected. These receptors were taken from a man between 18 and 29 years old in good health.

This rearrangement joins TRBV9 to TRBJ2-2; the match to TRBD2 covers 8 bases. CDR1 and CDR2 from the germline V gene are SGDLS and YYNGEE. Trimming removed 4 bases from V and 0 bases from J; junction bases left unmatched: 5. The CDR3 has 16 residues. CDR3 bases: TGTGCCAGCAGCCCACGGACTAGCCCGAACACCGGGGAGCTGTTTTTT. Its protein product is CASSPRTSPNTGELFF.

With regard to this clone: This sample includes further DNA sequences coding for the same CDR3. The chain employs TRBV30 and TRBJ1-3; D not resolved. CDR1 and CDR2 (germline): GTSNPN, SVGIG (reference sequence). This CDR3 contains 13 residues. The V and J ends lost 4 bases and 0 bases respectively, with 7 bases between them. The CDR3 DNA sequence: TGTGCCTGGACCGGCTCCTCTGGAAACACCATATATTTT. Amino acids: CAWTGSSGNTIYF.

The J gene is TRBJ2-5, the V gene TRBV25-1; TRBD1 matches at 7 bases. CDR3 length: 14 amino acids. J gave up 2 bases and V 3 bases, and 3 bases lay outside the gene matches. Germline CDR1 and CDR2: MGHDK and SYGVNS. In nucleotides, the CDR3 is TGTGCCAGCAGTGAGCTGGACAGGCAAGAGACCCAGTACTTC. Amino acids: CASSELDRQETQYF.

As regards this clone: This CDR3 is also generated by other DNA sequences in the sample. The chain joins TRBV30 to TRBJ1-3; the D is unclear. Germline V gene lookup returns CDR1 GTSNPN and CDR2 SVGIG (reference sequence). The germline V and J ends were trimmed by 4 bases and 0 bases, with 4 bases remaining between them. CDR3 length: 12 amino acids. CDR3 amino acids: CAWKGSGNTIYF. The CDR3 DNA sequence: TGTGCCTGGAAAGGCTCTGGAAACACCATATATTTT. Filled out from reference TRBV30 and TRBJ1-3, the complete variable domain reads SQTIHQWPATLVQPVGSPLSLECTVEGTSNPNLYWYRQAAGRGLQLLFYSVGIGQISSEVPQNLSASRPQDRQFILSSKKLLLSDSGFYLCAWKGSGNTIYFGEGSWLTVV.

The chain carries TRBV2 and TRBJ1-5; no firm D call. The length of the CDR3 is 14 residues. The germline V gene has CDR1 SNHLY and CDR2 FYNNEI. The V gene lost 0 bases and the J gene lost 10 bases, with 13 bases spanning the gap. The CDR3 DNA reads as TGTGCCAGCAGTGAAGCGGGTATGTTGATACCCCAGCATTTT. Its protein is CASSEAGMLIPQHF.

Turning to this clone: Other DNA sequences in this sample translate to the same CDR3. The chain joins TRBV5-6 to TRBJ1-5; D is ambiguous. Germline V gives CDR1 SGHDT, CDR2 YYEEEE. This CDR3 spans 14 amino acids. V was shortened by 0 bases and J by 2 bases, with 6 bases between the two germline ends. In DNA form, the CDR3 reads TGTGCCAGCAGCTTGGGCCGAGGCAATCAGCCCCAGCATTTT. Translating gives CASSLGRGNQPQHF. The whole variable domain, remainder taken from reference TRBV5-6 and TRBJ1-5, is DAGVTQSPTHLIKTRGQQVTLRCSPKSGHDTVSWYQQALGQGPQFIFQYYEEEERQRGNFPDRFSGHQFPNYSSELNVNALLLGDSALYLCASSLGRGNQPQHFGDGTRLSIL.

The rearrangement joins TRBV7-9 to TRBJ1-1; no firm D call. Germline V lookup: CDR1 SEHNR, CDR2 FQNEAQ (reference sequence). V was pared by 5 bases and J by 2 bases, with 18 bases between. This CDR3 is built from 16 residues. Written as DNA, the CDR3 is TGTGCCAGCAGCACTTTCGAGCGGACGGTTAACACTGAAGCTTTCTTT. Protein product: CASSTFERTVNTEAFF.

This chain connects TRBV18 to TRBJ1-1, with D unclear. The CDR3 loop spans 15 amino acids. V was shortened by 0 bases and J by 1 base, with 9 bases between the two germline ends. Germline V CDR1 and CDR2: KGHSH, LQKENI. This chain's CDR3 is CASSPPKGGNTEAFF. The DNA for the CDR3 is TGTGCCAGCTCACCACCGAAGGGCGGGAACACTGAAGCTTTCTTT.

This chain connects TRBV9 to TRBJ1-4, with 10 positions matching TRBD1. The CDR3 contains 15 residues. Germline assignment: CDR1 SGDLS and CDR2 YYNGEE. Trimming took 5 bases from V and 7 from J; bases not matched to a gene: 8. CDR3 coding DNA: TGTGCCAGCAGTAGAGGGGACAGGGGAATTGAAAAACTGTTTTTT. This translates into CASSRGDRGIEKLFF.

V gene TRBV27 combines with J gene TRBJ2-2; tentatively, D is TRBD1 (5 bases). Germline-derived CDR1 and CDR2 are MNHEY and SMNVEV (reference sequence). V lost 4 bases, J lost 4 bases, and 10 bases lay in between. CDR3 length equals 14 residues. The CDR3 loop is CASSWTSPTGELFF. In DNA form, the CDR3 reads TGTGCCAGCAGTTGGACATCCCCCACCGGGGAGCTGTTTTTT.

The gene calls are TRBV28 and TRBJ2-7, with TRBD1 matching over 7 bases. This CDR3 spans 16 amino acids. With 4 bases clipped from V and 1 base from J, the junction kept 10 bases outside the gene matches. Germline V gene data show CDR1 as MDHEN and CDR2 as SYDVKM. CDR3 sequence reads: CASSWGWGTESYEQYF. The CDR3 DNA follows: TGTGCCAGCAGTTGGGGGTGGGGGACAGAGTCCTACGAGCAGTACTTC. Full variable domain (outside the CDR3, taken from reference TRBV28 and TRBJ2-7): DVKVTQSSRYLVKRTGEKVFLECVQDMDHENMFWYRQDPGLGLRLIYFSYDVKMKEKGDIPEGYSVSREKKERFSLILESASTNQTSMYLCASSWGWGTESYEQYFGPGTRLTVT.

In the case of this clone: Other DNA sequences in this sample translate to the same CDR3. J is TRBJ1-2 and V is TRBV19; D not resolved. CDR3 length equals 13 residues. The V end was cut by 3 bases, the J end by 4 bases, with 9 bases between. CDR1 is LNHDA and CDR2 is SQIVND in the germline V gene (reference sequence). CDR3 DNA sequence: TGTGCCAGTAGTATTGACCGCATCTATGGCTACACCTTC. It is translated as CASSIDRIYGYTF.

V and J are TRBV6-5 and TRBJ2-5, with D uncertain. Germline V CDR1 and CDR2: MNHEY, SVGAGI. The CDR3 length is 13 residues. The V end lost 6 bases, the J end lost 1 base, and 9 bases lay between the germline ends. Written as DNA, the CDR3 is TGTGCCAGCAGAATCGGGTCCCAAGAGACCCAGTACTTC. Protein: CASRIGSQETQYF.

The chain recombines TRBV6-5 with TRBJ1-3; maybe TRBD1 (6 bases). CDR1 is MNHEY and CDR2 is SVGAGI in the germline V gene. Between the trimmed V and J ends, which lost 5 bases and 4 bases, there was a span of 12 bases. This CDR3 has 14 amino acids. The CDR3, as DNA: TGTGCCAGCAGTACGACAGGTGCCGGAAACACCATATATTTT. This sequence encodes CASSTTGAGNTIYF.

This sequence joins TRBV28 and TRBJ2-7; D might be TRBD1 (6 bases). With 6 bases removed from V and 1 base from J, the gap between germline ends came to 13 bases. The germline gives CDR1 MDHEN, CDR2 SYDVKM. This CDR3 comprises 14 residues. CDR3 coding DNA: TGTGCCAGCAGAACACAGGGAAAATCCTACGAGCAGTACTTC. Protein: CASRTQGKSYEQYF. Looking up the rest from reference TRBV28 and TRBJ2-7 gives the full variable domain: DVKVTQSSRYLVKRTGEKVFLECVQDMDHENMFWYRQDPGLGLRLIYFSYDVKMKEKGDIPEGYSVSREKKERFSLILESASTNQTSMYLCASRTQGKSYEQYFGPGTRLTVT.

The J gene is TRBJ1-2, the V gene TRBV10-3; D may be TRBD1 (5 bases). The CDR3 spans 15 residues. The germline gives CDR1 ENHRY, CDR2 SYGVKD. The V end was cut by 3 bases, the J end by 4 bases, with 15 bases between. The CDR3 is CAISDGPGRAYGYTF. CDR3 sequence (DNA): TGTGCCATCAGTGATGGCCCAGGGCGCGCCTATGGCTACACCTTC.

The chain recombines TRBV5-1 with TRBJ2-1; maybe TRBD2 (6 bases). Germline CDR1 is SGHRS and CDR2 is YFSETQ. CDR3 length equals 11 residues. V shed 3 bases and J shed 15 bases, with 13 bases lying between them. The CDR3 here is CASSWRDHRFF. The CDR3 region has the DNA TGCGCCAGCAGCTGGCGGGACCATCGGTTCTTC. Complete variable domain (other parts from reference TRBV5-1 and TRBJ2-1): KAGVTQTPRYLIKTRGQQVTLSCSPISGHRSVSWYQQTPGQGLQFLFEYFSETQRNKGNFPGRFSGRQFSNSRSEMNVSTLELGDSALYLCASSWRDHRFFGPGTRLTVL.

The chain links TRBV6-6 to TRBJ2-1; the match to TRBD1 covers 8 bases. Germline-derived CDR1 and CDR2 are MNHNY and SVGAGI (reference sequence). This CDR3 spans 15 amino acids. Trimming cost V 6 bases and J 3 bases; bases outside gene matches: 7. The DNA of the CDR3 is TGTGCCAGCAGAAACCAGGGGGCCCTCTACAATGAGCAGTTCTTC. This translates into CASRNQGALYNEQFF.

The chain combines TRBV27 with TRBJ2-2, with D possibly matching TRBD2 (6 bases). Germline lookup yields CDR1 MNHEY and CDR2 SMNVEV (reference sequence). Trimming stripped 7 bases from V and 8 bases from J, with 17 bases between. CDR3 length equals 14 residues. The CDR3 sequence is CASTVRDRRGELFF. For the CDR3, the DNA is TGTGCCAGCACCGTGCGGGATCGTCGTGGGGAGCTGTTTTTT.

The chain joins TRBV10-1 to TRBJ2-7; possible D gene TRBD2, 5 bases. The CDR3 loop spans 14 amino acids. V lost 8 bases and J 1 base, leaving 15 bases between the germline ends. Germline V gene sequence: CDR1 WNHNN, CDR2 SYGVQD (reference sequence). Written as DNA, the CDR3 is TGCGCCAGCCGAGGGCGGGTCTATTCCTACGAGCAGTACTTC. Translating it yields CASRGRVYSYEQYF.

The gene calls are TRBV10-2 and TRBJ2-7, with D possibly matching TRBD1 (6 bases). CDR1 and CDR2 (germline): WSHSY, SAAADI. The CDR3 covers 15 residues. V was pared by 2 bases and J by 0 bases, with 11 bases between. CDR3 protein: CASSEGGDNSYEQYF. The CDR3, as DNA: TGCGCCAGCAGTGAGGGTGGGGACAACTCCTACGAGCAGTACTTC.

The CDR3 loop reads CASSLQGAGSGANVLTF. CDR3 DNA sequence: TGTGCCAGCAGCTTACAGGGAGCAGGCTCTGGGGCCAACGTCCTGACTTTC. The chain employs TRBV13 and TRBJ2-6; tentatively, D is TRBD1 or TRBD2 (5 bases each). Germline loops: CDR1 PRHDT, CDR2 FYEKMQ (reference sequence). Trimming stripped 2 bases from V and 0 bases from J, with 11 bases between. This CDR3 has 17 residues.

The rearrangement uses TRBV19 and TRBJ2-7; 11 bases line up with TRBD2. V shed 5 bases and J 5 bases; nucleotides not matched to a gene: 8. CDR1 is LNHDA, CDR2 SQIVND, per germline (reference sequence). The CDR3 loop spans 15 amino acids. The CDR3 region has the DNA TGTGCCAGTAGTCCTAGCGGGAGGATGAGAAACGAGCAGTACTTC. It specifies CASSPSGRMRNEQYF.

V is TRBV7-8 and J is TRBJ2-1, with D maybe TRBD2 (6 bases). This CDR3 has 16 residues. The V end lost 4 bases, the J end lost 4 bases, and 17 bases lay between the germline ends. The germline V gene encodes CDR1 SGHVS and CDR2 FQNEAQ. As DNA, the CDR3 is TGTGCCAGCAGCTGGCCCCCGGGCGGGGAATACAATGAGCAGTTCTTC. Translated, it gives CASSWPPGGEYNEQFF.

The V and J genes are TRBV5-1 and TRBJ1-5; TRBD1 matches 7 bases. The germline V gene encodes CDR1 SGHRS and CDR2 YFSETQ. Trimming took 4 bases from V and 0 from J; bases not matched to a gene: 4. The CDR3 is 15 amino acids. Here the CDR3 reads CASSIGTDSNQPQHF. CDR3 in DNA: TGCGCCAGCAGCATCGGGACAGATAGCAATCAGCCCCAGCATTTT.

The chain has TRBV6-6 and TRBJ2-5, with D perhaps matching TRBD1 (6 bases). V lost 5 bases, J lost 1 base, and 11 bases lay in between. The CDR3 contains 14 residues. From germline, CDR1 is MNHNY and CDR2 SVGAGI (reference sequence). The CDR3 loop is CASSKTGTQETQYF. The CDR3 DNA follows: TGTGCCAGCAGTAAAACAGGGACCCAAGAGACCCAGTACTTC.

The chain joins TRBV2 to TRBJ2-7; D call uncertain. CDR1 is SNHLY, CDR2 FYNNEI, per germline. V was pared by 7 bases and J by 3 bases, with 7 bases between. The CDR3 consists of 11 residues. The CDR3 bases are TGTGCCAGCACCTTGAACTACGAGCAGTACTTC. It yields the protein CASTLNYEQYF.

The rearrangement joins TRBV10-3 to TRBJ1-6, with D unresolved. The V end was cut by 4 bases, the J end by 10 bases, with 8 bases between. Per germline, CDR1 ENHRY and CDR2 SYGVKD. CDR3 length: 12 residues. Here the CDR3 reads CAISVEGSPLHF. The DNA for the CDR3 is TGTGCCATCAGTGTTGAAGGATCACCCCTCCACTTT.

V and J are TRBV7-9 and TRBJ2-5, with D possibly being TRBD1 (5 bases). Trimming stripped 1 base from V and 4 bases from J, with 10 bases between. This CDR3 contains 14 residues. Germline V gives CDR1 SEHNR, CDR2 FQNEAQ (reference sequence). In DNA, the CDR3 is TGTGCCAGCAGCTTAGGGGCAGGGTCAGAGACCCAGTACTTC. Translating gives CASSLGAGSETQYF.

Of note for this clone: Within the sample, other DNA sequences also encode this same CDR3. The chain recombines TRBV28 with TRBJ1-2; D not resolved. Germline CDR1 MDHEN, CDR2 SYDVKM. Between the trimmed V and J ends, which lost 5 bases and 5 bases, there was a span of 9 bases. The CDR3 totals 12 residues. This CDR3 is CASSPSSYGYTF. The CDR3, as DNA: TGTGCCAGCAGTCCCTCCTCATATGGCTACACCTTC.

The chain links TRBV6-4 to TRBJ2-1; D might be TRBD1 (5 bases). CDR3 size: 11 residues. The V gene's germline CDR1 is MRHNA and CDR2 SNTAGT. Trimming left V 8 bases short and J 6 bases short, with 8 bases between. The chain's CDR3 is CASGHGNEQFF. The CDR3 DNA is TGTGCCAGCGGACACGGCAATGAGCAGTTCTTC.

The V call is TRBV5-1, the J call TRBJ2-5, with TRBD2 matching 7 bases. This CDR3 comprises 14 residues. CDR1 SGHRS and CDR2 YFSETQ come from the germline V gene. The J segment lost 3 bases and the V segment lost 2 bases, leaving 4 bases of the junction unmatched. CDR3 bases: TGCGCCAGCAGCTTCTTGCTAGCGGAAGAGACCCAGTACTTC. It encodes CASSFLLAEETQYF.